Listed here are 29 T cell receptor beta chains from one sample, sequenced in a study of spatial heterogeneity in lung cancer. Study-level results: The number of expanded tumor alpha and beta chains correlated with mutation number.

Regarding time point: sample taken at primary tumor resection. What these receptors recognize is not known. Each CDR3 protein is one row after TCRdb ran MiXCR on the 5' RACE reads. The sample records more than 15,000 distinct CDR3 sequences, roughly 6.2% being singletons. The sequences come from lung tumor tissue, collected at surgery. The receptor set was obtained from a male donor with early-stage non-small cell lung cancer.

This clonotype ranks as medium-sized. The size of this beta chain means little, since it is a stray read in a library made for alpha chains. This chain links TRBV28 with TRBJ2-7; either TRBD1 or TRBD2 may fit D (5 bases each). The germline V and J ends were trimmed by 6 bases and 2 bases, with 5 bases remaining between them. This CDR3 is 11 amino acids long. CDR1 is MDHEN, CDR2 SYDVKM, per germline. Here the CDR3 reads CASRGAYEQYF. CDR3 coding DNA: TGTGCCAGCAGGGGGGCCTACGAGCAGTACTTC.

The table lists this clonotype with a few counts. Being off target in a library aimed at alpha chains, this beta chain has a size of little meaning. This rearrangement joins TRBV7-9 to TRBJ2-5; D might be TRBD1 (6 bases). Germline values: CDR1 SEHNR, CDR2 FQNEAQ (reference sequence). The CDR3 contains 15 residues. Trimming took 3 bases from V and 2 from J, leaving 13 bases between them. DNA of the CDR3: TGTGCCAGCAGCTTCTCAGGGGCAGAACAAGAGACCCAGTACTTC. It yields the protein CASSFSGAEQETQYF. Full variable domain (outside the CDR3, taken from reference TRBV7-9 and TRBJ2-5): DTGVSQNPRHKITKRGQNVTFRCDPISEHNRLYWYRQTLGQGPEFLTYFQNEAQLEKSRLLSDRFSAERPKGSFSTLEIQRTEQGDSAMYLCASSFSGAEQETQYFGPGTRLLVL.

As concerns this clonotype: This beta chain is a stray sequence in a library constructed for alpha chains; its clone size is not meaningful. This chain connects TRBV20-1 to TRBJ1-5; 10 positions match TRBD1. The CDR3 runs 15 residues. Germline CDR1 and CDR2: DFQATT and SNEGSKA (reference sequence). CDR3 loop: CSSGTGVDRNQPQHF. The CDR3 coding sequence is TGCAGCTCCGGGACAGGGGTAGATCGCAATCAGCCCCAGCATTTT.

With respect to this clonotype: With the library built for alpha chains, this beta chain is off target and its frequency is not meaningful. The rearrangement joins TRBV5-1 to TRBJ1-5, with D possibly TRBD1 on 5 matching bases. Germline CDR1 is SGHRS and CDR2 is YFSETQ. V was cut by 0 bases and J by 3 bases, with 16 bases left in between. This CDR3 has 17 amino acids. For the CDR3, the DNA is TGCGCCAGCAGCTTGGCAGGGCTTTCTCATAACAATCAGCCCCAGCATTTT. It is translated as CASSLAGLSHNNQPQHF.

This clonotype has at least ten counts. This beta chain was picked up by a library intended for alpha chains and is off target, so its count carries little meaning. The CDR3 nucleotides read TGTGCCAGCAGCTTGGGGACATCGAACACTGAAGCTTTCTTT. Protein product: CASSLGTSNTEAFF. V gene TRBV5-4 combines with J gene TRBJ1-1; D perhaps matches TRBD1 (5 bases). Trimming removed 0 bases at V and 1 base at J, with 7 bases between. This CDR3 spans 14 amino acids. Germline CDR1 reads SGHNT; CDR2 reads YYREEE (reference sequence).

This clonotype was counted many times. This beta chain is an off-target read within a library intended for alpha chains, so its frequency means little. The chain links TRBV6-5 to TRBJ1-5; possibly TRBD1 for D (5 bases). The CDR3 runs 14 residues. Germline V gives CDR1 MNHEY, CDR2 SVGAGI. V lost 5 bases and J lost 2, with 10 bases in between. The CDR3 loop is CASSRTGGNQPQHF. The DNA for the CDR3 is TGTGCCAGCAGTCGCACGGGGGGCAATCAGCCCCAGCATTTT.

This clonotype has ten or more counts. Since it is a stray read in a library aimed at alpha chains, this beta chain has a size that is not meaningful. The CDR3 loop is CATSSGGARTEAFF. CDR3 DNA: TGTGCCACCAGTTCCGGGGGGGCGCGAACTGAAGCTTTCTTT. The chain links TRBV15 to TRBJ1-1; TRBD1 might be the D (6 bases). V was trimmed by 6 bases and J by 5 bases, leaving 16 bases between them. The CDR3 length is 14 residues. In germline, CDR1 is LNHNV, CDR2 YYDKDF (reference sequence). The complete variable domain, with remaining parts taken from reference TRBV15 and TRBJ1-1, reads DAMVIQNPRYQVTQFGKPVTLSCSQTLNHNVMYWYQQKSSQAPKLLFHYYDKDFNNEADTPDNFQSRRPNTSFCFLDIRSPGLGDTAMYLCATSSGGARTEAFFGQGTRLTVV.

This clonotype was counted at least ten times. This beta chain is an off-target read within a library intended for alpha chains, so its frequency means little. This chain links TRBV28 with TRBJ1-4, with 9 bases that match TRBD1. Trimming took 3 bases from V and 7 from J; bases not matched to a gene: 3. The length of the CDR3 is 14 residues. Germline CDR1 reads MDHEN; CDR2 reads SYDVKM. Written as DNA, the CDR3 is TGTGCCAGCAGTTTTCGGGGACAGGGTGAAAAACTGTTTTTT. It yields the protein CASSFRGQGEKLFF.

This clonotype was observed at least ten times. This beta chain slipped into a library made for alpha chains as a stray read, so its size is not meaningful. The chain links TRBV12-3 or TRBV12-4 to TRBJ2-3; D possibly matches TRBD1 or TRBD2 (5 bases each). V shed 3 bases and J shed 4 bases, with 17 bases lying between them. CDR3 length: 16 residues. The CDR3 sequence is CASSLGTGAMADTQYF. The CDR3 nucleotides are TGTGCCAGCAGTTTGGGGACCGGAGCGATGGCAGATACGCAGTATTTT.

There are many counts of this clonotype. Because this beta chain is a stray read in a library intended to capture alpha chains, its abundance should not be given much weight. V and J are TRBV27 and TRBJ2-3; 10 bases line up with TRBD2. Germline assignment: CDR1 MNHEY and CDR2 SMNVEV (reference sequence). J was trimmed by 3 bases and V by 4 bases; bases with no gene match: 7. The CDR3 extends over 16 amino acids. CDR3 DNA: TGTGCCAGCAGTTGGGAGCGGGGGGGCCTAACAGATACGCAGTATTTT. The encoded protein is CASSWERGGLTDTQYF.

This clonotype was counted ten times or more. This beta chain was picked up by a library intended for alpha chains and is off target, so its count carries little meaning. The chain recombines TRBV28 with TRBJ1-5; D uncertain. This CDR3 region has 12 residues. V lost 3 bases and J 7 bases, leaving 7 bases between the germline ends. Germline CDR1 and CDR2: MDHEN and SYDVKM. In DNA, the CDR3 is TGTGCCAGCAGTTTCTCGCGGCAGCCCCAGCATTTT. Protein sequence: CASSFSRQPQHF.

The sample holds many counts of this clonotype. Because the library targeted alpha chains, this beta chain is an off-target read whose size means little. The chain recombines TRBV3-1 with TRBJ1-1; D is undetermined. The CDR3 is made up of 14 amino acids. V was shortened by 6 bases and J by 1 base, with 12 bases between the two germline ends. Germline V gives CDR1 LGHDT, CDR2 YNNKEL (reference sequence). This CDR3 reads CASSRGLANTEAFF. The CDR3 region has the DNA TGTGCCAGCAGTCGCGGACTGGCGAACACTGAAGCTTTCTTT. Supplemented by reference TRBV3-1 and TRBJ1-1, the full variable domain reads DTAVSQTPKYLVTQMGNDKSIKCEQNLGHDTMYWYKQDSKKFLKIMFSYNNKELIINETVPNRFSPKSPDKAHLNLHINSLELGDSAVYFCASSRGLANTEAFFGQGTRLTVV.

This clonotype was seen at least ten times. The library was prepared for alpha chains; this beta chain is a stray read, so its frequency means little. The chain links TRBV28 to TRBJ2-7; 9 nucleotides agree with TRBD2. CDR3 length equals 13 residues. V was clipped by 9 bases and J by 4 bases; unmatched bases: 7. Per the germline V gene, CDR1 is MDHEN and CDR2 is SYDVKM. CDR3 coding DNA: TGTGCCAGTCACAATAGCGGGAGTTACGAGCAGTACTTC. It yields the protein CASHNSGSYEQYF.

This clonotype counts as medium-sized. The size of this beta chain means little, since it is a stray read in a library made for alpha chains. CDR3 region: CASSFPGSYNEQFF. In nucleotides, the CDR3 is TGTGCCAGCAGTTTCCCAGGTTCCTACAATGAGCAGTTCTTC. The gene calls are TRBV12-3 or TRBV12-4 and TRBJ2-1; unclear D gene. The CDR3 length is 14 residues. Trimming removed 3 bases at V and 1 base at J, with 7 bases between.

Ten or more counts support this clonotype. This beta chain is an unintended read in a library built for alpha chains; its size means little. The V call is TRBV6-5, the J call TRBJ2-3, with TRBD1 as a possible D gene (6 bases). Per germline, CDR1 MNHEY and CDR2 SVGAGI. This CDR3 spans 15 amino acids. The V and J ends lost 9 bases and 2 bases respectively, with 18 bases between them. The chain's CDR3 is CASWGLGGVTDTQYF. For the CDR3, the DNA is TGTGCCAGTTGGGGGCTTGGCGGAGTCACAGATACGCAGTATTTT.

This clonotype was picked up many times. Within a library made for alpha chains, this beta chain is off target, and its count is uninformative. The rearrangement joins TRBV20-1 to TRBJ2-7; the D gene is possibly TRBD2 (5 bases). The CDR3 runs to 14 residues. Between the trimmed V and J ends, which lost 4 bases and 0 bases, there was a span of 13 bases. Looked up from germline, CDR1 is DFQATT and CDR2 is SNEGSKA (reference sequence). CDR3 sequence reads: CSAIPGTSSYEQYF. For the CDR3, the DNA is TGCAGTGCTATTCCGGGAACGTCCTCCTACGAGCAGTACTTC.

At least ten counts were recorded for this clonotype. Little can be read into the size of this beta chain, an off-target read in a library designed for alpha chains. This sequence joins TRBV27 and TRBJ2-5; D gene unclear. The V gene's germline CDR1 is MNHEY and CDR2 SMNVEV (reference sequence). This CDR3 region has 15 residues. V dropped 5 bases and J dropped 1 base, with 14 bases sitting between them. The CDR3 DNA reads as TGTGCCAGCAGTAGAATATTGGAGCGCCAAGAGACCCAGTACTTC. Its protein is CASSRILERQETQYF.

This clonotype is medium-sized in the sample. Little can be read into the size of this beta chain, an off-target read in a library designed for alpha chains. The rearrangement uses TRBV6-2 or TRBV6-3 and TRBJ1-6, with no clear D. Germline CDR1 reads MNHEY; CDR2 reads SVGEGT. The length of the CDR3 is 14 residues. The V and J ends lost 6 bases and 1 base respectively, with 7 bases between them. The CDR3 spells CASSRHSYNSPLHF. The CDR3 coding sequence is TGTGCCAGCAGCCGACATTCCTATAATTCACCCCTCCACTTT.

The sample holds a few counts of this clonotype. This beta chain is an unintended read in a library built for alpha chains; its size means little. The genes are TRBV27 and TRBJ2-1; 7 bases are a match to TRBD2. Germline CDR1 MNHEY, CDR2 SMNVEV (reference sequence). V lost 7 bases, J lost 4 bases, and 7 bases stayed unmatched. The CDR3 runs 14 residues. In DNA, the CDR3 is TGTGCCAGCAATCCTAGCGGCCTTTACAATGAGCAGTTCTTC. It specifies CASNPSGLYNEQFF.

Details on this clonotype: Little can be read into the size of this beta chain, an off-target read in a library designed for alpha chains. The chain uses TRBV7-2 and TRBJ2-3, with 14 nucleotides matching TRBD2. Germline V lookup: CDR1 SGHTA, CDR2 FQGNSA. Trimming took 5 bases from V and 6 from J; bases not matched to a gene: 4. This CDR3 has 15 amino acids. In nucleotides, the CDR3 is TGTGCCAGCAGCCCGACTAGCGGGAGGGCTGATACGCAGTATTTT. This codes for CASSPTSGRADTQYF.

This clonotype was recorded at least ten times. Because the library targeted alpha chains, this beta chain is an off-target read whose size means little. The chain recombines TRBV5-1 with TRBJ2-1; TRBD2 aligns across 8 bases. With 1 base clipped from V and 8 bases from J, the junction kept 8 bases outside the gene matches. The CDR3 runs 15 residues. Germline assignment: CDR1 SGHRS and CDR2 YFSETQ. The CDR3 DNA sequence: TGCGCCAGCAGCTTGTCCGGGAGGGATGGGGATGAGCAGTTCTTC. Translating it yields CASSLSGRDGDEQFF.

This clonotype came up many times. This beta chain is a stray sequence in a library constructed for alpha chains; its clone size is not meaningful. CDR3 bases: TGTGCCACCAGACTAGCGGTCCCCACAGATACGCAGTATTTT. Translation gives CATRLAVPTDTQYF. V and J are TRBV19 and TRBJ2-3, with 9 bases matching TRBD2. This CDR3 has 14 residues. Trimming removed 10 bases from V and 2 bases from J; junction bases left unmatched: 7. CDR1 LNHDA and CDR2 SQIVND come from the germline V gene (reference sequence).

The table lists this clonotype with many counts. The library was designed around alpha chains, so this beta chain is a stray read whose abundance carries little weight. The chain recombines TRBV30 with TRBJ2-1; 8 nucleotides line up with TRBD2. Losses at the gene ends were 3 bases for V and 4 bases for J; bases not matched to a gene: 5. The germline gives CDR1 GTSNPN, CDR2 SVGIG (reference sequence). The CDR3 consists of 14 residues. The CDR3 nucleotides read TGTGCCTGGAGAACGGGAGGGCCGTACAATGAGCAGTTCTTC. Translating it yields CAWRTGGPYNEQFF.

This clonotype was counted many times. This beta chain represents an off-target read in a library built for alpha chains; its size is of limited meaning. The V call is TRBV5-5, the J call TRBJ2-7, with D perhaps matching TRBD1 or TRBD2 (5 bases each). The CDR3 loop spans 15 amino acids. Germline loops: CDR1 SGHKS, CDR2 YYEKEE (reference sequence). The V end was cut by 3 bases, the J end by 3 bases, with 16 bases between. The CDR3 protein is CASSSPEGNVYEQYF. The CDR3 bases are TGTGCCAGCAGCTCCCCCGAGGGGAACGTCTACGAGCAGTACTTC.

This clonotype was detected many times. For a library built for alpha chains, this beta chain is a stray read; little rests on its size. This chain joins TRBV11-2 and TRBJ2-5; 7 bases are shared with TRBD1. The length of the CDR3 is 14 residues. Per germline, CDR1 SGHAT and CDR2 FQNNGV. Trimming took 0 bases from V and 5 from J; bases not matched to a gene: 3. The CDR3: CASSLELGGETQYF. The CDR3 DNA is TGTGCCAGCAGCTTAGAGCTAGGGGGCGAGACCCAGTACTTC.

This clonotype was picked up many times. This beta chain lies outside the target of a library built for alpha chains; its clone size means little. This rearrangement joins TRBV28 to TRBJ2-5, with D possibly TRBD1 on 5 matching bases. The CDR3 contains 14 residues. The germline gives CDR1 MDHEN, CDR2 SYDVKM. V lost 3 bases and J 3 bases, leaving 11 bases between the germline ends. The CDR3 is CASSFQGTKETQYF. The DNA of the CDR3 is TGTGCCAGCAGTTTTCAGGGAACGAAAGAGACCCAGTACTTC. The entire variable domain, with the rest obtained from reference TRBV28 and TRBJ2-5, is as follows: DVKVTQSSRYLVKRTGEKVFLECVQDMDHENMFWYRQDPGLGLRLIYFSYDVKMKEKGDIPEGYSVSREKKERFSLILESASTNQTSMYLCASSFQGTKETQYFGPGTRLLVL.

With regard to this clonotype: As an off-target read in a library built for alpha chains, this beta chain has a frequency of little significance. The chain joins TRBV6-1 to TRBJ2-7; D gene unclear. The germline V gene has CDR1 MNHNS and CDR2 SASEGT. The V end lost 6 bases, the J end lost 1 base, and 16 bases lay between the germline ends. The CDR3 runs 15 residues. The CDR3 DNA reads as TGTGCCAGCAGCGACCCCCGGACCTCGTCCTACGAGCAGTACTTC. Translation gives CASSDPRTSSYEQYF.

Comments on this clonotype: Being off target in a library aimed at alpha chains, this beta chain has a size of little meaning. The chain recombines TRBV3-1 with TRBJ2-7, with D unresolved. The CDR3 sequence is 14 residues long. Per the germline V gene, CDR1 is LGHDT and CDR2 is YNNKEL (reference sequence). V lost 0 bases and J lost 0, with 6 bases in between. The CDR3 region has the DNA TGTGCCAGCAGCCAAGATTTTGCCTCCTACGAGCAGTACTTC. It translates to CASSQDFASYEQYF.

Concerning this clonotype: Because this beta chain is a stray read in a library intended to capture alpha chains, its abundance should not be given much weight. This rearrangement joins TRBV6-5 to TRBJ1-6; the match to TRBD1 covers 8 bases. Germline V CDR1 and CDR2: MNHEY, SVGAGI. V dropped 1 base and J dropped 7; count of bases not matched to a gene: 9. This CDR3 contains 17 residues. The CDR3 reads CASSYLRTGMANSPLHF. The CDR3 DNA is TGTGCCAGCAGTTACTTGCGGACAGGGATGGCCAATTCACCCCTCCACTTT.